This T cell receptor beta chain appears in the sequencing data of a study of early T cells in non-severe SARS-CoV-2 infection. For the study at large: Alpha and beta chains were unpaired, from unsorted whole-blood bulk RNA. Broader study findings: Sequences matched to VDJdb favored anti-spike CD8 responses, while private and CD4 specificities were missed.

Tagging with unique molecular identifiers was applied to individual cDNA molecules. From the 5' RACE reads, TCRdb called clonotypes with MiXCR, one entry per CDR3 protein. The sample has around 70,000 distinct CDR3 sequences, more than 9% seen once. Trimming cost V 10 bases and J 6 bases, with 18 bases left between them. This CDR3 spans 13 amino acids. To note about this clonotype: Its target is not known.

The sample comprised whole blood. The gene calls are TRBV12-3 or TRBV12-4 and TRBJ1-1; D not resolved. The receptor was derived from an adult who was a healthcare worker with PCR-confirmed SARS-CoV-2 infection or an uninfected control (not recorded which). Here the CDR3 reads CATLQVEGAEAFF. As DNA, the CDR3 is TGTGCCACCCTTCAGGTCGAAGGCGCTGAAGCTTTCTTT.